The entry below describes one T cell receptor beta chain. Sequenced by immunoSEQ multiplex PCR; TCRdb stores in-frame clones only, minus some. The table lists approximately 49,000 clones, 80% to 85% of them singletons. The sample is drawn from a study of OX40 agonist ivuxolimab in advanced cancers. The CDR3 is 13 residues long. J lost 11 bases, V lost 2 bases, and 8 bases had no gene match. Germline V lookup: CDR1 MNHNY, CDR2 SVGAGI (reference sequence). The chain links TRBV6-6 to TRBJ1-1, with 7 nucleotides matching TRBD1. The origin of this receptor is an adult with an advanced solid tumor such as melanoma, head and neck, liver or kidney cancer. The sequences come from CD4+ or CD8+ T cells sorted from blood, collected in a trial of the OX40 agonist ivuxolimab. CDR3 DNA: TGTGCCAGCAGTTACCGAATCAGGGGGGAGGCTTTCTTT. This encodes CASSYRIRGEAFF.